This TCR beta chain was captured in a study of cytomegalovirus exposure and HLA in healthy donors. About this clone: Antigen: not known.

V shed 3 bases and J 4 bases; nucleotides not matched to a gene: 6. Germline V gives CDR1 MDHEN, CDR2 SYDVKM. CDR3 length: 16 residues. Here immunoSEQ multiplex PCR was the method, and the copy in TCRdb shows in-frame clones only, minus some. The table lists about 240,000 clones, 87% of them singletons. Overall study findings and caveats: CMV antigen specificity was confirmed in vitro for three CMV-associated chains. Among TCR beta chains, those listed as cytomegalovirus-associated numbered fewer than 200.

This clonotype originated in a man between 18 and 35 years old in good health and CMV-seronegative. The chain carries TRBV28 and TRBJ1-2, with TRBD1 matching 12 bases. Sequenced sample: PBMCs. The CDR3 here is CASSLTGTGGLYGYTF. The CDR3 DNA reads as TGTGCCAGCAGTTTGACCGGGACAGGGGGCCTCTATGGCTACACCTTC.